This T cell receptor (beta chain) was retrieved from a study of T cell responses to AZD1222 COVID-19 vaccine. Overall study findings and caveats: Dominant at 160-218 and 743-854, vaccine-associated CD4 TCRs also spanned spike. Just 5 to 7 AZD1222 recipients tested seropositive at baseline.

This clone has a count of ten or more. The antigen is not known. V lost 5 bases, J lost 6 bases, and 5 bases stayed unmatched. Germline V gene data show CDR1 as MNHEY and CDR2 as SVGAGI. This CDR3 has 14 residues. Method: immunoSEQ multiplex PCR; TCRdb's copy keeps in-frame clones and lacks some. The repertoire holds over 110,000 clones, with approximately 92% as singletons. The chain couples TRBV6-5 to TRBJ2-2; 8 positions match TRBD1. Sequenced here: peripheral blood, sampled on day 0 of AZD1222 vaccination. This TCR came from an adult in good health. CDR3 protein: CASSLRTGSGELFF. In DNA form, the CDR3 reads TGTGCCAGCAGTCTACGGACAGGGTCCGGGGAGCTGTTTTTT.